The next 2 T cell receptor beta chains were all read from a single sample in a study of T cell responses to AZD1222 COVID-19 vaccine. Here immunoSEQ multiplex PCR was the method, and the copy in TCRdb shows in-frame clones only, minus some. The repertoire holds tens of thousands of clones, with around 89% as singletons. Sequences were derived from peripheral blood, sampled 28 days after the second AZD1222 dose. The receptors originated from an adult who received the AZD1222 COVID-19 vaccine.

This chain's CDR3 is CASSLTAGVAGVEQYF. CDR3 DNA: TGTGCCAGCAGTTTAACCGCAGGGGTTGCGGGAGTCGAGCAGTACTTC. V is TRBV28 and J is TRBJ2-7, with D possibly TRBD2 on 7 matching bases. CDR3 size: 16 residues. Germline lookup yields CDR1 MDHEN and CDR2 SYDVKM. V lost 2 bases, J lost 6 bases, and 20 bases lay in between.

By share of the sample, this clone is large (0.1 to 1%). The rearrangement joins TRBV20-1 to TRBJ1-1; the D is unclear. The CDR3 totals 9 residues. Germline-derived CDR1 and CDR2 are DFQATT and SNEGSKA (reference sequence). The V and J ends lost 6 bases and 11 bases respectively, with 10 bases between them. The CDR3 loop is CSAPNGAFF. The CDR3 DNA is TGCAGTGCCCCGAATGGGGCTTTCTTT.